This T cell receptor beta chain was captured in a study of blood T cell repertoires in COVID-19. This table comes from immunoSEQ multiplex PCR, and its TCRdb copy is limited to in-frame clones, with some not included. The sample holds roughly 16,000 clones; roughly 91% are singletons and the top ten take roughly a third. The source material was peripheral blood. This TCR was recovered from a woman aged 80 or older with COVID-19, enrolled during active disease.

DNA for the CDR3: TGTGCCAGCAGGGGACAGGGGGCTGACGAGCAGTACTTC. Its protein product is CASRGQGADEQYF. The chain carries TRBV12-3 or TRBV12-4 and TRBJ2-7; 12 positions agree with TRBD1. The V gene end was trimmed by 6 bases and the J gene end by 5 bases; junction bases not matched to a gene: 2. The CDR3 is 13 amino acids.